The 16 T cell receptor beta chains below were found in one sample sequenced in a study of blood T cell repertoires in COVID-19. Sequenced by immunoSEQ multiplex PCR; TCRdb stores in-frame clones only, minus some. There are 260,000 or so clones in the sample; about four fifths occur only once, and 3.6% lies in the top ten. Sequencing was performed on PBMCs or T cells enriched from blood (not recorded which). The receptors were sampled from a woman in her forties who had been exposed to COVID-19.

The chain recombines TRBV4-2 with TRBJ2-5, with 8 bases identical to TRBD2. The CDR3 covers 18 residues. Germline loops: CDR1 LGHNA, CDR2 YNFKEQ. The J segment lost 5 bases and the V segment lost 4 bases, leaving 18 bases of the junction unmatched. Here the CDR3 DNA reads TGTGCCAGCAGCCCAAAACCCGCCCTGGGACTAGATTCGGAGACCCAGTACTTC. It translates to CASSPKPALGLDSETQYF.

This rearrangement joins TRBV29-1 to TRBJ1-1; D perhaps matches TRBD1 (6 bases). The CDR3 sequence is 13 residues long. Trimming removed 4 bases from V and 3 bases from J, with 12 bases in between. Germline loops: CDR1 SQVTM, CDR2 ANQGSEA. DNA of the CDR3: TGCAGCGTTGGGCCCAGGGGCGACACTGAAGCTTTCTTT. This translates into CSVGPRGDTEAFF.

The V call is TRBV27, the J call TRBJ1-1; 8 nucleotides agree with TRBD1. This CDR3 comprises 15 residues. Germline V gene sequence: CDR1 MNHEY, CDR2 SMNVEV (reference sequence). J was trimmed by 6 bases and V by 4 bases; bases with no gene match: 10. CDR3 sequence: CASSYQSRGLAEAFF. The CDR3 region has the DNA TGTGCCAGCAGTTATCAAAGCAGGGGGCTCGCTGAAGCTTTCTTT.

This CDR3 is CASSLLGPNQPQHF. In nucleotides, the CDR3 is TGTGCCAGTAGTCTCCTGGGCCCCAATCAGCCCCAGCATTTT. The rearrangement joins TRBV19 to TRBJ1-5, with unresolved D. Trimming removed 5 bases at V and 3 bases at J, with 11 bases between. The CDR3 runs 14 residues. Germline-derived CDR1 and CDR2 are LNHDA and SQIVND (reference sequence). Together with reference TRBV19 and TRBJ1-5, the CDR3 gives the full variable domain: DGGITQSPKYLFRKEGQNVTLSCEQNLNHDAMYWYRQDPGQGLRLIYYSQIVNDFQKGDIAEGYSVSREKKESFPLTVTSAQKNPTAFYLCASSLLGPNQPQHFGDGTRLSIL.

This clone was seen just once. The V gene is TRBV9, the J gene TRBJ2-1; D not resolved. The V end was cut by 4 bases, the J end by 5 bases, with 7 bases between. CDR3 length: 12 amino acids. Germline values: CDR1 SGDLS, CDR2 YYNGEE. CDR3 protein: CASSPFDNEQFF. CDR3 coding DNA: TGTGCCAGCAGCCCGTTTGACAATGAGCAGTTCTTC.

The chain is built from TRBV6-5 and TRBJ2-7, with D possibly being TRBD2 (6 bases). Trimming left V 7 bases short and J 1 base short, with 17 bases between. CDR3 length equals 15 residues. The germline V gene encodes CDR1 MNHEY and CDR2 SVGAGI. The CDR3 loop reads CASTPTSSRSYEQYF. The CDR3 region has the DNA TGTGCCAGCACCCCTACTAGCTCGAGGTCCTACGAGCAGTACTTC.

The CDR3 is CASSLWGSSGNTIYF. As DNA, the CDR3 is TGTGCCAGCAGCCTATGGGGCAGCTCTGGAAACACCATATATTTT. The J gene is TRBJ1-3, the V gene TRBV7-2; D may be TRBD1 (5 bases). The germline V gene has CDR1 SGHTA and CDR2 FQGNSA. V was trimmed by 5 bases and J by 0 bases, leaving 11 bases between them. The CDR3 is 15 residues long.

This clone appeared a few times. V gene TRBV5-4 combines with J gene TRBJ2-7; TRBD2 is a possible D gene (7 bases). V was pared by 1 base and J by 4 bases, with 12 bases between. The CDR3 length is 14 residues. Germline-derived CDR1 and CDR2 are SGHNT and YYREEE (reference sequence). The DNA for the CDR3 is TGTGCCAGCAGCTTGATGGGGGGGCAGTACGAGCAGTACTTC. It specifies CASSLMGGQYEQYF.

The chain couples TRBV24-1 to TRBJ2-7, with a weak D call TRBD1 (5 bases). V was clipped by 9 bases and J by 0 bases, with 8 bases between them. Germline V gene data show CDR1 as KGHDR and CDR2 as SFDVKD. This CDR3 is 12 amino acids long. The CDR3 region has the DNA TGTGCCACCCAGGGCTTCTCCTACGAGCAGTACTTC. It translates to CATQGFSYEQYF.

This chain uses TRBV23-1 with TRBJ2-7, with 7 bases lining up with TRBD2. TRBV23-1 is an open reading frame whose function is uncertain. This CDR3 contains 15 residues. J was trimmed by 4 bases and V by 7 bases; bases with no gene match: 13. The DNA for the CDR3 is TGCGCCAGCACTAGCGGCATGTGCCGATCTTACGAGCAGTACTTC. Translating gives CASTSGMCRSYEQYF.

The rearrangement links TRBV5-5 to TRBJ2-1, with 8 nucleotides matching TRBD2. This CDR3 contains 14 residues. CDR1 and CDR2 (germline): SGHKS, YYEKEE (reference sequence). Trimming took 4 bases from V and 7 from J; bases not matched to a gene: 7. CDR3 sequence (DNA): TGTGCCAGCAGCCCCCGGGGGGGATCGAATGAGCAGTTCTTC. Encoded protein: CASSPRGGSNEQFF.

The gene calls are TRBV9 and TRBJ2-5, with 13 bases matching TRBD2. Germline values: CDR1 SGDLS, CDR2 YYNGEE. After removal of 4 bases from V and 5 bases from J, the junction contained 11 bases not matched to a gene. This CDR3 contains 17 residues. The CDR3: CASSWGTSGKGLETQYF. The CDR3 DNA is TGTGCCAGCAGCTGGGGGACTAGCGGGAAAGGTCTGGAGACCCAGTACTTC.

This chain links TRBV18 with TRBJ1-3; 7 positions match TRBD1. After removal of 3 bases from V and 0 bases from J, the junction contained 17 bases not matched to a gene. The CDR3 consists of 20 residues. Germline V gene sequence: CDR1 KGHSH, CDR2 LQKENI. The CDR3 reads CASSPRDSSSQIFSGNTIYF. Written as DNA, the CDR3 is TGTGCCAGCTCACCCCGGGACAGCTCTTCCCAAATTTTCTCTGGAAACACCATATATTTT.

The CDR3 DNA is TGTGCCAGCAGCCCCAGGGGACGGCAGGGGGCAGCCTACACCTTC. It codes for CASSPRGRQGAAYTF. This rearrangement joins TRBV7-9 to TRBJ1-2; the match to TRBD1 covers 8 bases. The germline V gene encodes CDR1 SEHNR and CDR2 FQNEAQ (reference sequence). V shed 5 bases, J shed 10 bases, and the junction held 15 bases outside the gene matches. CDR3 length equals 15 residues.

J is TRBJ1-2 and V is TRBV29-1; a possible D gene is TRBD1 (6 bases). V was cut by 6 bases and J by 6 bases, with 11 bases left in between. CDR1 and CDR2 from the germline V gene are SQVTM and ANQGSEA. This CDR3 has 11 amino acids. The chain's CDR3 is CSVGGGHGYTF. In DNA form, the CDR3 reads TGCAGCGTAGGTGGGGGCCATGGCTACACCTTC.

J is TRBJ1-1 and V is TRBV30; 7 nucleotides match TRBD1. Germline assignment: CDR1 GTSNPN and CDR2 SVGIG (reference sequence). The CDR3 length is 13 residues. Germline trimming cut 4 bases from V and 5 bases from J; bases unmatched to any gene: 7. CDR3: CAWNFQGVTEAFF. CDR3 in DNA: TGTGCCTGGAACTTCCAGGGGGTAACTGAAGCTTTCTTT.